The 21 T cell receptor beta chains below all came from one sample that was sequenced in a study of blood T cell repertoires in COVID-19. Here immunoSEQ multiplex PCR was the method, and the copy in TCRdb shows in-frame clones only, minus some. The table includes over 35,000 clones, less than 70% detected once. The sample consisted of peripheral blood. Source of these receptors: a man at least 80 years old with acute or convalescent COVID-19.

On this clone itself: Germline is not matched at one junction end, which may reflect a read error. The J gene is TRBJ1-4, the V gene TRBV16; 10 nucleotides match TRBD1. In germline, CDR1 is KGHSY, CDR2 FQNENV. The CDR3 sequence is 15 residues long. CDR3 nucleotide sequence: TGTGCCAGCAACCAAGGGGGACAGGGGAATGAAAAACTGTTTTTT. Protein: CASNQGGQGNEKLFF.

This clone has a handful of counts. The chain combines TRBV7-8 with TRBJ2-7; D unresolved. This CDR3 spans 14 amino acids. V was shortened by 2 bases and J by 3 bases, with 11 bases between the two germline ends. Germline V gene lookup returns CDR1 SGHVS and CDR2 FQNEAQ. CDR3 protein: CASSLSREYYEQYF. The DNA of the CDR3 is TGTGCCAGCAGCTTATCGCGAGAATACTACGAGCAGTACTTC.

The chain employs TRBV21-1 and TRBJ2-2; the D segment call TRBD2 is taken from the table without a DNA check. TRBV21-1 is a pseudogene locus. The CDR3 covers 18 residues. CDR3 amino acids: CASRKVGSSGAHTGELFF. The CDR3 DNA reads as TGTGCCAGCAGAAAGGTAGGGTCTAGCGGGGCGCACACCGGGGAGCTGTTTTTT.

CDR3 nucleotides: TGCAGTGCGCGGACAGACCGGGGCTACACCTTC. Its translation: CSARTDRGYTF. This chain joins TRBV20-1 and TRBJ1-2; weak D call: TRBD1 (6 bases). The V gene's germline CDR1 is DFQATT and CDR2 SNEGSKA (reference sequence). CDR3 length equals 11 residues. The ends were cut back, 6 bases at V and 8 bases at J, with 13 bases in the middle.

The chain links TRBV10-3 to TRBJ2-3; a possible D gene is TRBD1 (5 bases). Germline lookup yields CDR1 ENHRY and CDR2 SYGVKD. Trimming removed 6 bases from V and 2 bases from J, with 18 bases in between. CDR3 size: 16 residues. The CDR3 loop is CAIRGQRDRYTDTQYF. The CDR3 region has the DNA TGTGCCATCAGGGGGCAGAGAGACCGTTACACAGATACGCAGTATTTT.

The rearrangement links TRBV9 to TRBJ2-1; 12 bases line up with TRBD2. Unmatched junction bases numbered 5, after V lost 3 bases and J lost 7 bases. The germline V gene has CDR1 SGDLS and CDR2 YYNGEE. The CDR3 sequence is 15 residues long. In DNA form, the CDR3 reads TGTGCCAGCAGCGAGACTAGCGGGAGCTGGAATGAGCAGTTCTTC. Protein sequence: CASSETSGSWNEQFF.

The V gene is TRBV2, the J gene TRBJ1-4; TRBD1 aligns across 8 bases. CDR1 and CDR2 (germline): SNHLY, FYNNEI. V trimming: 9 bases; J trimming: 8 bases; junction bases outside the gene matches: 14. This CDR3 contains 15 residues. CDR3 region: CASQPTGAMGEKLFF. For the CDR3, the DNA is TGTGCCAGTCAACCGACAGGGGCGATGGGAGAAAAACTGTTTTTT.

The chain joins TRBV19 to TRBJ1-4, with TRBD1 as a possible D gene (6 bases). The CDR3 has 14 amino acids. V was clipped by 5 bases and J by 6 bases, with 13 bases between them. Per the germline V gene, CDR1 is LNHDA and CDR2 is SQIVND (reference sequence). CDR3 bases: TGTGCCAGTAGTTTTACAGGGAAATATGAAAAACTGTTTTTT. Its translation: CASSFTGKYEKLFF.

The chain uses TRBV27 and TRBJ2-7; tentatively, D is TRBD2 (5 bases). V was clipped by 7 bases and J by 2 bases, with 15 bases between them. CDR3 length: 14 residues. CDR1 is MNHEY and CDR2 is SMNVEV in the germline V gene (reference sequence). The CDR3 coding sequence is TGTGCCAGCAAGTCGAGGACTGGTCCCTACGAGCAGTACTTC. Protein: CASKSRTGPYEQYF.

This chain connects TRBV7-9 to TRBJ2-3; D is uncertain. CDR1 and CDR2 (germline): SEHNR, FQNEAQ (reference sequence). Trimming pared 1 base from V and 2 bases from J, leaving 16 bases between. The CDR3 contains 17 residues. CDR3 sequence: CASSLGALTPVTDTQYF. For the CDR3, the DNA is TGTGCCAGCAGCTTAGGCGCCCTTACCCCTGTCACAGATACGCAGTATTTT.

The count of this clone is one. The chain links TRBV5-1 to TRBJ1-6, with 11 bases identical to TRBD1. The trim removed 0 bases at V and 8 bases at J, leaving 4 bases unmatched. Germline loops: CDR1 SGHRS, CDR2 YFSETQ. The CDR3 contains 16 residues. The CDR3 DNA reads TGCGCCAGCAGCTTGGAGGGACAGGGGGGATATTCACCCCTCCACTTT. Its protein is CASSLEGQGGYSPLHF.

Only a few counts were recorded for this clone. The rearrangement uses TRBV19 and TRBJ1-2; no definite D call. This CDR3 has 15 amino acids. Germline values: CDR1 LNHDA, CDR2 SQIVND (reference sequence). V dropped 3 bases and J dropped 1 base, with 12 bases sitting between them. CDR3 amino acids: CASSIEIGSNYGYTF. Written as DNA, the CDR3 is TGTGCCAGTAGTATTGAGATAGGGAGTAACTATGGCTACACCTTC.

The CDR3: CSASWATGFGANYGYTF. CDR3 DNA: TGCAGTGCTAGTTGGGCCACAGGGTTCGGGGCTAACTATGGCTACACCTTC. V gene TRBV20-1 combines with J gene TRBJ1-2; a weak D match, TRBD1 (6 bases). This CDR3 is 17 amino acids long. Germline-derived CDR1 and CDR2 are DFQATT and SNEGSKA (reference sequence). V shed 3 bases and J shed 0 bases, with 20 bases lying between them.

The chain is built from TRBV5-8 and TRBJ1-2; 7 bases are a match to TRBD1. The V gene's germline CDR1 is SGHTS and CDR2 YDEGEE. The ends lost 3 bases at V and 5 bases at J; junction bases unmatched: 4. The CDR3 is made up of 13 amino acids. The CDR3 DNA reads TGTGCCAGCAGCTGGACAGGTTCTTATGGCTACACCTTC. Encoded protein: CASSWTGSYGYTF.

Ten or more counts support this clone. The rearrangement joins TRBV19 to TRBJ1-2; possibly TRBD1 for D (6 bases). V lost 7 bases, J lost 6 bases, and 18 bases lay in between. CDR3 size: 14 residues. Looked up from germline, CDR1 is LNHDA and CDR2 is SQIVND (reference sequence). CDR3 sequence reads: CASIPGGGLHGYTF. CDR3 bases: TGTGCCAGTATCCCCGGGGGGGGGCTCCATGGCTACACCTTC.

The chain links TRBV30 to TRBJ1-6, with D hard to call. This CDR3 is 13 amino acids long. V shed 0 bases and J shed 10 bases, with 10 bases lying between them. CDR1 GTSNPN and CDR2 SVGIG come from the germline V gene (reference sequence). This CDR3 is CAWSVQEDSPLHF. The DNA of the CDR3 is TGTGCCTGGAGTGTTCAGGAGGACTCACCCCTCCACTTT.

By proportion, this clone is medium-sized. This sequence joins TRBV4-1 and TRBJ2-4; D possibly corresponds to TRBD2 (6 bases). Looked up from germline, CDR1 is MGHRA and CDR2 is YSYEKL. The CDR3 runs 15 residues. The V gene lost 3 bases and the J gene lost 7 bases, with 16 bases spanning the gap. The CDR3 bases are TGCGCCAGCAGCCAGGAAGACAGTGGGGGGAACATTCAGTACTTC. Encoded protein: CASSQEDSGGNIQYF.

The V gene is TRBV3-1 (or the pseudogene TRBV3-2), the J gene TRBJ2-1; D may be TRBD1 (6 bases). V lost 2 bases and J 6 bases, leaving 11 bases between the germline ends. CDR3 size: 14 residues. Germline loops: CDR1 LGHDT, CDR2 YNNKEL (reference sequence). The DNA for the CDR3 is TGTGCCAGCAGCCAAAGACAGGAGAGCAATGAGCAGTTCTTC. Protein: CASSQRQESNEQFF.

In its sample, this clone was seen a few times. DNA for the CDR3: TGTGCCACCAGTGATCCCTCACTAGCGGGAGAGACCCAGTACTTC. It encodes CATSDPSLAGETQYF. The chain couples TRBV24-1 to TRBJ2-5, with TRBD2 matching over 9 bases. The V gene end was trimmed by 3 bases and the J gene end by 4 bases; junction bases not matched to a gene: 5. Per germline, CDR1 KGHDR and CDR2 SFDVKD. The CDR3 is 15 amino acids.

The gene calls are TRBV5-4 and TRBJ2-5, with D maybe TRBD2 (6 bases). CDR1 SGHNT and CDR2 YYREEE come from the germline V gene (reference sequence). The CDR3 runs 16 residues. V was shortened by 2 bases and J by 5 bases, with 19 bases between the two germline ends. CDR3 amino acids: CASSFVGGAAGETQYF. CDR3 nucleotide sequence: TGTGCCAGCAGCTTCGTTGGCGGGGCAGCAGGGGAGACCCAGTACTTC.

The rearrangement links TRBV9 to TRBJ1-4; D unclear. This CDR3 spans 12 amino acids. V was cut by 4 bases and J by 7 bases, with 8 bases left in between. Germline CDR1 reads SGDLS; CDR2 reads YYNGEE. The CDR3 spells CASSPNSEKLFF. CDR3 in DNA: TGTGCCAGCAGCCCGAATAGTGAAAAACTGTTTTTT.